What follows are 30 T cell receptor beta chains derived from one specimen sequenced in a study of cytomegalovirus exposure and HLA in healthy donors. PCR primers comprised 60 Vbeta and 13 Jbeta primers. Profiling relied on immunoSEQ multiplex PCR, and the TCRdb table lists in-frame clones only, not all of them. The sample contains approximately 120,000 clones, under 85% of which appear only once. Sequencing was carried out using PBMCs. All receptors come from a woman aged 35 to 49 in good health and CMV-seropositive.

The chain combines TRBV4-2 with TRBJ2-7, with D maybe TRBD2 (6 bases). V lost 0 bases and J 7 bases, leaving 16 bases between the germline ends. This CDR3 spans 15 amino acids. Germline V CDR1 and CDR2: LGHNA, YNFKEQ. DNA for the CDR3: TGTGCCAGCAGCCAAGATTTGTCCCGAGGGAGGGAGCAGTACTTC. The encoded protein is CASSQDLSRGREQYF.

The gene calls are TRBV4-1 and TRBJ2-5; 8 bases are a match to TRBD1. The CDR3 runs to 15 residues. The V gene's germline CDR1 is MGHRA and CDR2 YSYEKL. V shed 3 bases, J shed 5 bases, and the junction held 8 bases outside the gene matches. The CDR3 bases are TGCGCCAGCAGCCAGGGGGCAGGGGGCCTGGAGACCCAGTACTTC. Protein sequence: CASSQGAGGLETQYF.

This chain links TRBV7-8 with TRBJ2-7, with TRBD1 matching over 8 bases. The V gene end was trimmed by 5 bases and the J gene end by 0 bases; junction bases not matched to a gene: 6. Germline CDR1 reads SGHVS; CDR2 reads FQNEAQ. The CDR3 covers 15 residues. The CDR3 spells CASSRTGGNSYEQYF. DNA for the CDR3: TGTGCCAGCAGCCGAACAGGGGGGAACTCCTACGAGCAGTACTTC.

There are a few counts of this clone. The rearrangement joins TRBV19 to TRBJ2-5; TRBD1 is a possible D gene (6 bases). Germline loops: CDR1 LNHDA, CDR2 SQIVND (reference sequence). Trimming pared 11 bases from V and 0 bases from J, leaving 13 bases between. This CDR3 spans 13 amino acids. CDR3: CAARQEYQETQYF. The DNA of the CDR3 is TGTGCCGCCCGACAGGAGTACCAAGAGACCCAGTACTTC.

The genes are TRBV28 and TRBJ1-3, with D perhaps TRBD1 (5 bases). The germline CDR1 and CDR2 sequences are MDHEN and SYDVKM. Trimming removed 7 bases at V and 1 base at J, with 11 bases between. This CDR3 is built from 14 residues. Written as DNA, the CDR3 is TGTGCCAGCACCCCCGGGGGTTCTGGAAACACCATATATTTT. This encodes CASTPGGSGNTIYF.

The rearrangement uses TRBV27 and TRBJ2-7; 8 bases match TRBD2. The germline V gene encodes CDR1 MNHEY and CDR2 SMNVEV (reference sequence). V was pared by 5 bases and J by 5 bases, with 11 bases of the junction left unmatched. This CDR3 has 15 residues. The CDR3 protein is CASSPLAGKGNEQYF. Written as DNA, the CDR3 is TGTGCCAGCAGTCCGTTAGCGGGAAAGGGTAACGAGCAGTACTTC.

J is TRBJ2-7 and V is TRBV4-1; 9 bases are a match to TRBD1. V gave up 1 base and J gave up 3 bases; unmatched junction bases: 7. In germline, CDR1 is MGHRA, CDR2 YSYEKL. The CDR3 consists of 16 residues. The CDR3 sequence is CASSQGGGTGLYEQYF. The CDR3 region has the DNA TGCGCCAGCAGCCAAGGAGGAGGGACAGGGCTCTACGAGCAGTACTTC.

The chain is built from TRBV30 and TRBJ1-1; tentatively, D is TRBD1 (5 bases). Trimming stripped 1 base from V and 6 bases from J, with 15 bases between. Germline lookup yields CDR1 GTSNPN and CDR2 SVGIG (reference sequence). This CDR3 is built from 14 residues. CDR3 protein: CAWSGGSRSAEAFF. CDR3 nucleotides: TGTGCCTGGAGTGGGGGCTCGAGGAGCGCTGAAGCTTTCTTT.

This chain uses TRBV5-1 with TRBJ2-2; TRBD2 matches 7 bases. The CDR3 consists of 15 residues. V shed 2 bases, J shed 4 bases, and the junction held 5 bases outside the gene matches. The germline CDR1 and CDR2 sequences are SGHRS and YFSETQ. The CDR3 region is CASSFRDYGTGELFF. CDR3 nucleotide sequence: TGCGCCAGCAGCTTCCGGGACTATGGCACCGGGGAGCTGTTTTTT.

This clone was picked up a small number of times. The V gene is TRBV9, the J gene TRBJ2-5; perhaps TRBD2 as D (6 bases). The CDR3 is made up of 11 amino acids. Trimming pared 7 bases from V and 2 bases from J, leaving 6 bases between. The germline CDR1 and CDR2 sequences are SGDLS and YYNGEE. CDR3 nucleotide sequence: TGTGCCAGCGGAGGGCAAGAGACCCAGTACTTC. Residues: CASGGQETQYF.

The rearrangement links TRBV5-1 to TRBJ2-7, with 10 bases fitting TRBD2. The germline CDR1 and CDR2 sequences are SGHRS and YFSETQ. The CDR3 is 14 residues long. The V gene end was trimmed by 3 bases and the J gene end by 5 bases; junction bases not matched to a gene: 5. CDR3 nucleotide sequence: TGCGCCAGCAGCTATCGGACTAGCGGCGACGAGCAGTACTTC. It translates to CASSYRTSGDEQYF.

In DNA form, the CDR3 reads TGTGCCAGCTCGCCTGGGACTAGCGGCTCCTACAATGAGCAGTTCTTC. Protein product: CASSPGTSGSYNEQFF. The chain joins TRBV18 to TRBJ2-1; 11 bases are a match to TRBD2. After removal of 6 bases from V and 0 bases from J, the junction contained 4 bases not matched to a gene. This CDR3 spans 16 amino acids. Germline CDR1 is KGHSH and CDR2 is LQKENI.

This chain joins TRBV12-1 and TRBJ1-1. TRBV12-1 has pseudogene status. The CDR3 is 17 amino acids. CDR3 sequence reads: CASSRPGPREVGTEAFF. CDR3 DNA sequence: TGTGCCAGCAGCCGTCCCGGGCCTCGGGAGGTAGGAACTGAAGCTTTCTTT.

This sequence joins TRBV14 and TRBJ1-1; possibly TRBD1 for D (6 bases). V lost 0 bases and J 5 bases, leaving 19 bases between the germline ends. The CDR3 is 17 amino acids. The germline V gene has CDR1 SGHDN and CDR2 FVKESK. The CDR3: CASSQDDRQDGLTEAFF. CDR3 nucleotide sequence: TGTGCCAGCAGCCAAGATGACCGACAGGACGGATTAACTGAAGCTTTCTTT. Drawing the rest from reference TRBV14 and TRBJ1-1, the complete variable domain is EAGVTQFPSHSVIEKGQTVTLRCDPISGHDNLYWYRRVMGKEIKFLLHFVKESKQDESGMPNNRFLAERTGGTYSTLKVQPAELEDSGVYFCASSQDDRQDGLTEAFFGQGTRLTVV.

This chain connects TRBV30 to TRBJ2-1; maybe TRBD1 (5 bases). This CDR3 contains 14 residues. With 5 bases removed from V and 6 bases from J, the gap between germline ends came to 17 bases. From germline, CDR1 is GTSNPN and CDR2 SVGIG (reference sequence). CDR3 DNA: TGTGCCTGGTCACGGGTTGGGGCAGTCAATGAGCAGTTCTTC. Translation gives CAWSRVGAVNEQFF.

The rearrangement joins TRBV5-6 to TRBJ2-5; 9 bases are shared with TRBD1. The DNA matches TRBJ2-7 better at its end, which makes the J call doubtful. This CDR3 comprises 16 residues. Germline CDR1 reads SGHDT; CDR2 reads YYEEEE. CDR3 coding DNA: TGTGCCAGCAGCTACTACGGGACAGGGTCGTCCTACGAGCAGTACTTC. Its translation is CASSYYGTGSSYEQYF.

A note on this clone: In the same sample, other DNA sequences code for this CDR3. The chain carries TRBV29-1 and TRBJ2-3; 10 bases line up with TRBD2. V lost 5 bases and J lost 0; bases outside the gene matches: 2. The CDR3 spans 14 residues. CDR1 is SQVTM and CDR2 is ANQGSEA in the germline V gene. This CDR3 is CSVRTSGSTDTQYF. The CDR3 region has the DNA TGCAGCGTTAGGACTAGCGGAAGCACAGATACGCAGTATTTT.

This clone was detected only a few times. V and J are TRBV4-1 and TRBJ2-2; 7 nucleotides agree with TRBD1. This CDR3 is 16 amino acids long. J was trimmed by 1 base and V by 4 bases; bases with no gene match: 6. CDR1 and CDR2 (germline): MGHRA, YSYEKL. The CDR3 bases are TGCGCCAGCAGCCCGCCGAACAGGGGGAACACCGGGGAGCTGTTTTTT. Its protein is CASSPPNRGNTGELFF.

The rearrangement links TRBV5-4 to TRBJ2-1; 8 bases map to TRBD2. Trimming cost V 2 bases and J 5 bases; bases outside gene matches: 3. Germline V gives CDR1 SGHNT, CDR2 YYREEE (reference sequence). CDR3 length: 14 residues. Here the CDR3 reads CASSFSGRNNEQFF. In DNA, the CDR3 is TGTGCCAGCAGCTTCAGCGGGAGAAACAATGAGCAGTTCTTC.

The V call is TRBV7-8, the J call TRBJ1-5; D remains ambiguous. The V gene's germline CDR1 is SGHVS and CDR2 FQNEAQ. The CDR3 totals 14 residues. V dropped 2 bases and J dropped 4 bases, with 9 bases sitting between them. The CDR3 loop is CASSLNGQNQPQHF. For the CDR3, the DNA is TGTGCCAGCAGCTTAAATGGGCAGAATCAGCCCCAGCATTTT.

The chain employs TRBV28 and TRBJ2-7; 8 positions agree with TRBD1. The V and J ends lost 5 bases and 5 bases, in that order; junction bases with no gene match: 5. The CDR3 sequence is 13 residues long. Germline assignment: CDR1 MDHEN and CDR2 SYDVKM. In nucleotides, the CDR3 is TGTGCCAGCAGTCGGACAGGGAACGACGAGCAGTACTTC. Translation gives CASSRTGNDEQYF.

J is TRBJ1-5 and V is TRBV6-5; TRBD1 agrees at 8 bases. The CDR3 runs 14 residues. Per germline, CDR1 MNHEY and CDR2 SVGAGI. After removal of 6 bases from V and 4 bases from J, the junction contained 5 bases not matched to a gene. CDR3 DNA: TGTGCCAGCAGGGACCGGGACAGGAATCAGCCCCAGCATTTT. Amino acids: CASRDRDRNQPQHF.

The chain joins TRBV30 to TRBJ1-4, with D perhaps TRBD1 (5 bases). Trimming removed 0 bases at V and 8 bases at J, with 16 bases between. Per the germline V gene, CDR1 is GTSNPN and CDR2 is SVGIG (reference sequence). The CDR3 sequence is 15 residues long. The CDR3 DNA follows: TGTGCCTGGAGTGTAAAGGGTCGGGGGGACGAAAAACTGTTTTTT. Translated: CAWSVKGRGDEKLFF.

The V call is TRBV5-4, the J call TRBJ2-5; a possible D gene is TRBD1 (6 bases). Per germline, CDR1 SGHNT and CDR2 YYREEE (reference sequence). The CDR3 contains 14 residues. Between the trimmed V and J ends, which lost 4 bases and 0 bases, there was a span of 10 bases. The CDR3 DNA reads TGTGCCAGCAGCCTCGACAGGAACCAAGAGACCCAGTACTTC. Its protein product is CASSLDRNQETQYF. The full variable domain, rest sourced from reference TRBV5-4 and TRBJ2-5, is ETGVTQSPTHLIKTRGQQVTLRCSSQSGHNTVSWYQQALGQGPQFIFQYYREEENGRGNFPPRFSGLQFPNYSSELNVNALELDDSALYLCASSLDRNQETQYFGPGTRLLVL.

The chain uses TRBV11-2 and TRBJ2-7; 9 nucleotides match TRBD2. The V segment lost 5 bases and the J segment 7 bases; nucleotides outside the gene matches: 12. This CDR3 has 15 residues. The V gene's germline CDR1 is SGHAT and CDR2 FQNNGV. CDR3 protein: CASSPPEAGGVEQYF. Here the CDR3 DNA reads TGTGCCAGCAGCCCGCCGGAAGCGGGAGGCGTTGAGCAGTACTTC.

V usage is TRBV15 and J usage is TRBJ1-1; TRBD1 is a possible D gene (5 bases). The CDR3 is 15 residues long. The ends were cut back, 3 bases at V and 1 base at J, with 12 bases in the middle. Germline CDR1 is LNHNV and CDR2 is YYDKDF (reference sequence). This CDR3 reads CATSRTDGGNTEAFF. The CDR3 DNA sequence: TGTGCCACCAGCAGGACAGACGGGGGGAACACTGAAGCTTTCTTT.

This chain joins TRBV7-9 and TRBJ2-3; tentative D call: TRBD2 (6 bases). Between the trimmed V and J ends, which lost 5 bases and 6 bases, there was a span of 6 bases. CDR3 length: 11 amino acids. Germline V gene sequence: CDR1 SEHNR, CDR2 FQNEAQ (reference sequence). The chain's CDR3 is CASSRGDTQYF. The CDR3 DNA follows: TGTGCCAGCAGCCGGGGGGATACGCAGTATTTT.

The V call is TRBV5-1, the J call TRBJ2-3; D ambiguous. CDR1 is SGHRS and CDR2 is YFSETQ in the germline V gene. Trimming took 0 bases from V and 5 from J, leaving 10 bases between them. This CDR3 is 14 amino acids long. The CDR3 sequence is CASSLAQRRDTQYF. Written as DNA, the CDR3 is TGCGCCAGCAGCTTGGCTCAGAGGCGAGATACGCAGTATTTT.

V gene TRBV7-3 combines with J gene TRBJ2-3; TRBD2 agrees at 8 bases. The CDR3 loop spans 17 amino acids. V was pared by 4 bases and J by 5 bases, with 14 bases of the junction left unmatched. Germline CDR1 is SGHTA and CDR2 is FQGTGA. The CDR3 sequence is CASSSAMGAGGIDTQYF. The CDR3 bases are TGTGCCAGCAGCTCGGCGATGGGGGCGGGAGGAATAGATACGCAGTATTTT.

The chain is built from TRBV30 and TRBJ2-7, with 11 bases lining up with TRBD2. The V gene end was trimmed by 4 bases and the J gene end by 4 bases; junction bases not matched to a gene: 15. Looked up from germline, CDR1 is GTSNPN and CDR2 is SVGIG (reference sequence). This CDR3 has 17 amino acids. The CDR3 protein is CAWIHQGLAGGGYEQYF. CDR3 DNA sequence: TGTGCCTGGATTCACCAGGGGCTAGCGGGAGGTGGGTACGAGCAGTACTTC.